The rows below give T cell receptor beta chains drawn from one sample of a study of blood T cell repertoires in COVID-19. The method was immunoSEQ multiplex PCR; TCRdb's version includes in-frame clones alone and lacks a portion of them. The sample includes 120,000 or so clones, approximately 83% of them seen just once. What was sequenced was peripheral blood. The receptors were gathered from a woman of 80 years or more with acute or convalescent COVID-19. Both conserved end residues are part of each CDR3. A D gene is named only where the DNA matches it firmly. A row's size may be missing; if present it is once, few, many or a size class.

d_call: NA; clone_size: NA; j_call: TRBJ2-5; v_call: TRBV10-2; cdr3_nt: TGCGCCAGCAGTTTCCCGGGGGGCTCGGAGACCCAGTACTTC; cdr3_aa: CASSFPGGSETQYF
d_call: NA; clone_size: NA; j_call: TRBJ2-5; v_call: TRBV6-2/TRBV6-3; cdr3_nt: TGTGCCAGCAGTTTTCGGGTCGAGACCCAGTACTTC; cdr3_aa: CASSFRVETQYF
d_call: NA; clone_size: NA; j_call: TRBJ1-2; v_call: TRBV27; cdr3_nt: TGTGCCAGCAGTTTTGCAGGGAACGCAGGAACCTATGGCTACACCTTC; cdr3_aa: CASSFAGNAGTYGYTF
d_call: NA; clone_size: NA; j_call: TRBJ1-1; v_call: TRBV3-1/TRBV3-2; cdr3_nt: TGTGCCAGCAGCCAATACACAGTGGACACTGAAGCTTTCTTT; cdr3_aa: CASSQYTVDTEAFF
d_call: TRBD1; clone_size: NA; j_call: TRBJ1-1; v_call: TRBV6-5; cdr3_nt: TGTGCCAGCAGACAGGGGGCGCCCGGGTCTGAAGCTTTCTTT; cdr3_aa: CASRQGAPGSEAFF
d_call: NA; clone_size: NA; j_call: TRBJ1-1; v_call: TRBV6-1; cdr3_nt: TGTGCCAGCAGTGAACGGGGGGCAAGCTCTGAAGCTTTCTTT; cdr3_aa: CASSERGASSEAFF
d_call: NA; clone_size: NA; j_call: TRBJ2-3; v_call: TRBV3-1/TRBV3-2; cdr3_nt: TGTGCCAGCAGCCAAATTTACAGGGCGCGAGATACGCAGTATTTT; cdr3_aa: CASSQIYRARDTQYF
d_call: NA; clone_size: NA; j_call: TRBJ1-1; v_call: TRBV2; cdr3_nt: TGTGCCAGCATGCGGGAGGCGGGCACTGAAGCTTTCTTT; cdr3_aa: CASMREAGTEAFF
d_call: NA; clone_size: NA; j_call: TRBJ1-2; v_call: TRBV10-2; cdr3_nt: TGCGCCAGCAGTGAAACGGGTGGCTACACCTTC; cdr3_aa: CASSETGGYTF
d_call: NA; clone_size: few; j_call: TRBJ2-1; v_call: TRBV27; cdr3_nt: TGTGCCAGCAGGATTATGCAGGCACGTTACAATGAGCAGTTCTTC; cdr3_aa: CASRIMQARYNEQFF
d_call: NA; clone_size: NA; j_call: TRBJ1-5; v_call: TRBV10-2; cdr3_nt: TGCGCCAGCAGCTTACACGTAAATCAGCCCCAGCATTTT; cdr3_aa: CASSLHVNQPQHF
d_call: NA; clone_size: NA; j_call: TRBJ1-5; v_call: TRBV28; cdr3_nt: TGTGCCAGCGTTGACGATCAGGGGCGCAATCAGCCCCAGCATTTT; cdr3_aa: CASVDDQGRNQPQHF
d_call: NA; clone_size: NA; j_call: TRBJ1-4; v_call: TRBV7-8; cdr3_nt: TGTGCCAGCAGCCCCGGGTGGACACAACCCAATGAAAAACTGTTTTTT; cdr3_aa: CASSPGWTQPNEKLFF
d_call: NA; clone_size: few; j_call: TRBJ1-3; v_call: TRBV19; cdr3_nt: TGTGCCAGTAGTATTCGGGTCGGGTTTGGAAACACCATATATTTT; cdr3_aa: CASSIRVGFGNTIYF
d_call: NA; clone_size: NA; j_call: TRBJ2-1; v_call: TRBV2; cdr3_nt: TGTGCCAGCAATCTACAGGGGGGGGGACAGATGAAGTTCTTC; cdr3_aa: CASNLQGGGQMKFF
d_call: TRBD1; clone_size: NA; j_call: TRBJ1-6; v_call: TRBV7-8; cdr3_nt: TGTGCCAGCAGCGAACAGGGGAATTATAATTCACCCCTCCACTTT; cdr3_aa: CASSEQGNYNSPLHF
d_call: TRBD1; clone_size: NA; j_call: TRBJ1-5; v_call: TRBV7-7; cdr3_nt: TGTGCTAGCAGCCCGTTCCTTATCCCGGGACAGGGGTGTCAGCCCCAGCATTTT; cdr3_aa: CASSPFLIPGQGCQPQHF
d_call: NA; clone_size: NA; j_call: TRBJ2-5; v_call: TRBV5-5; cdr3_nt: TGTGCCAGCAGCTTCCAGGGGAGCGGGACCCAGTACTTC; cdr3_aa: CASSFQGSGTQYF
d_call: TRBD1; clone_size: NA; j_call: TRBJ1-2; v_call: TRBV12-3/TRBV12-4; cdr3_nt: TGTGCCAGCACCCAACAGGGGACGGGCGGCTACACCTTC; cdr3_aa: CASTQQGTGGYTF
d_call: NA; clone_size: NA; j_call: TRBJ1-4; v_call: TRBV29-1; cdr3_nt: TGCAGCGTTGAAGACAGTACTAATGAAAAACTGTTTTTT; cdr3_aa: CSVEDSTNEKLFF
d_call: NA; clone_size: NA; j_call: TRBJ1-1; v_call: TRBV18; cdr3_nt: TGTGCCAGCTCACTTCAGGGTGGCACTGAAGCTTTCTTT; cdr3_aa: CASSLQGGTEAFF
d_call: TRBD2; clone_size: NA; j_call: TRBJ2-5; v_call: TRBV7-2; cdr3_nt: TGTGCCAGCAGCCCGGCTAGCGGGGGGGCTGAGACCCAGTACTTC; cdr3_aa: CASSPASGGAETQYF
d_call: NA; clone_size: NA; j_call: TRBJ1-1; v_call: TRBV6-6; cdr3_nt: TGTGCCAGCCAGCCTCAGGAGAACACTGAAGCTTTCTTT; cdr3_aa: CASQPQENTEAFF
d_call: NA; clone_size: few; j_call: TRBJ1-4; v_call: TRBV18; cdr3_nt: TGTGCCAGCTCGTACAATCAGGGATCTAATGAAAAACTGTTTTTT; cdr3_aa: CASSYNQGSNEKLFF
d_call: NA; clone_size: NA; j_call: TRBJ2-3; v_call: TRBV6-2/TRBV6-3; cdr3_nt: TGTGCCAGCAGCAACCGGGACACCGGCACAGATACGCAGTATTTT; cdr3_aa: CASSNRDTGTDTQYF
d_call: NA; clone_size: NA; j_call: TRBJ1-3; v_call: TRBV2; cdr3_nt: TGTGCCAGCAGTGAAGGGGGCACTTCTGGAAACACCATATATTTT; cdr3_aa: CASSEGGTSGNTIYF
d_call: TRBD1; clone_size: once; j_call: TRBJ2-5; v_call: TRBV7-6; cdr3_nt: TGTGCCAGCAGCGACCCAGGGGGCGCGCGGGAGACCCAGTACTTC; cdr3_aa: CASSDPGGARETQYF
d_call: NA; clone_size: NA; j_call: TRBJ1-5; v_call: TRBV9; cdr3_nt: TGTGCCAGCAGCGTTGGCAAAAGCAATCAGCCCCAGCATTTT; cdr3_aa: CASSVGKSNQPQHF
d_call: TRBD2; clone_size: NA; j_call: TRBJ2-7; v_call: TRBV2; cdr3_nt: TGTGCCAGTCTAGCGGGGGACTCCTACGAGCAGTACTTC; cdr3_aa: CASLAGDSYEQYF
d_call: TRBD1; clone_size: NA; j_call: TRBJ1-1; v_call: TRBV5-1; cdr3_nt: TGCGCCAGCAGCTTGGTCGAGGGGGCGCGTACTGAAGCTTTCTTT; cdr3_aa: CASSLVEGARTEAFF
d_call: NA; clone_size: NA; j_call: TRBJ2-3; v_call: TRBV7-2; cdr3_nt: TGTGCCAGCAGCTTACCCTTTACAGATACGCAGTATTTT; cdr3_aa: CASSLPFTDTQYF
d_call: TRBD1; clone_size: NA; j_call: TRBJ2-3; v_call: TRBV19; cdr3_nt: TGTGCCAGTAGCCGGAGCCGGACAGGGGGGCAAGATACGCAGTATTTT; cdr3_aa: CASSRSRTGGQDTQYF
d_call: NA; clone_size: few; j_call: TRBJ1-1; v_call: TRBV28; cdr3_nt: TGTGCCAGCAGAATAAATAAAATTGAGGGTGAAGCTTTCTTT; cdr3_aa: CASRINKIEGEAFF
d_call: TRBD2; clone_size: NA; j_call: TRBJ2-5; v_call: TRBV5-1; cdr3_nt: TGCGCCAGCTCAGGGACTAGCCAAGAGACCCAGTACTTC; cdr3_aa: CASSGTSQETQYF
d_call: TRBD1; clone_size: NA; j_call: TRBJ1-2; v_call: TRBV5-1; cdr3_nt: TGCGCCAGCAGCTGGGGAACAGGGGAATCGGGCGATTACACCTTC; cdr3_aa: CASSWGTGESGDYTF
d_call: NA; clone_size: NA; j_call: TRBJ1-1; v_call: TRBV19; cdr3_nt: TGTGCCAGTAGTATCGTTCTGAACACTGAAGCTTTCTTT; cdr3_aa: CASSIVLNTEAFF
d_call: NA; clone_size: NA; j_call: TRBJ1-6; v_call: TRBV6-5; cdr3_nt: TGTGCCAGCAGGACAGTTAGGAATTCACCCCTCCACTTT; cdr3_aa: CASRTVRNSPLHF
d_call: TRBD1; clone_size: NA; j_call: TRBJ1-1; v_call: TRBV7-3; cdr3_nt: TGTGCCAGCAGTCGGGACAGGGGAATCACTGAAGCTTTCTTT; cdr3_aa: CASSRDRGITEAFF
d_call: NA; clone_size: NA; j_call: TRBJ1-5; v_call: TRBV6-5; cdr3_nt: TGTGCCAGCAGCAGGAACAGGGATAGCAATCAGCCCCAGCATTTT; cdr3_aa: CASSRNRDSNQPQHF
d_call: NA; clone_size: NA; j_call: TRBJ2-7; v_call: TRBV11-1; cdr3_nt: TGTGCCAGCAGCCCCGTGTCAGGGGCTGGCGAGCAGTACTTC; cdr3_aa: CASSPVSGAGEQYF
d_call: TRBD1; clone_size: NA; j_call: TRBJ1-5; v_call: TRBV24-1; cdr3_nt: TGTGCCACCAGTGACCCCTCCGGGACAGGGGGCGTCAATCAGCCCCAGCATTTT; cdr3_aa: CATSDPSGTGGVNQPQHF
d_call: NA; clone_size: NA; j_call: TRBJ1-6; v_call: TRBV10-3; cdr3_nt: TGTGCCATCAGCCCTCTCAGCTCCTATAATTCACCCCTCCACTTT; cdr3_aa: CAISPLSSYNSPLHF
d_call: NA; clone_size: NA; j_call: TRBJ2-1; v_call: TRBV2; cdr3_nt: TGTGCCAGCAGTTCCCGGGGTTCAACCCTTTTAGAGTTCTTC; cdr3_aa: CASSSRGSTLLEFF
d_call: NA; clone_size: NA; j_call: TRBJ1-5; v_call: TRBV6-5; cdr3_nt: TGTGCCAGCAGTTCCGCCTCAGGGATATTTCAGCCCCAGCATTTT; cdr3_aa: CASSSASGIFQPQHF
d_call: NA; clone_size: NA; j_call: TRBJ1-2; v_call: TRBV6-1; cdr3_nt: TGTGCCAGCAGTGAAGGAGGGCGACATGGCTACACCTTC; cdr3_aa: CASSEGGRHGYTF
d_call: NA; clone_size: NA; j_call: TRBJ2-2; v_call: TRBV27; cdr3_nt: TGTGCCAGCAGGACGACAGGATGGGACACCGGGGAGCTGTTTTTT; cdr3_aa: CASRTTGWDTGELFF
d_call: TRBD1; clone_size: once; j_call: TRBJ2-6; v_call: TRBV5-1; cdr3_nt: TGCGCCAGCAGCTTAGGACAGGGGTTTGCTGGGGCCAACGTCCTGACTTTC; cdr3_aa: CASSLGQGFAGANVLTF
d_call: NA; clone_size: NA; j_call: TRBJ1-1; v_call: TRBV9; cdr3_nt: TGTGCCAGCAGCGGAGCAGACTCATTGAACACTGAAGCTTTCTTT; cdr3_aa: CASSGADSLNTEAFF
d_call: NA; clone_size: NA; j_call: TRBJ1-2; v_call: TRBV7-2; cdr3_nt: TGTGCCAGCAGCTTAGGGCAGGGGCGCTATGGCTACACCTTC; cdr3_aa: CASSLGQGRYGYTF
d_call: NA; clone_size: NA; j_call: TRBJ2-7; v_call: TRBV6-5; cdr3_nt: TGTGCCAGCAGACGATCGGGAGACGGCTACGAGCAGTACTTC; cdr3_aa: CASRRSGDGYEQYF
d_call: NA; clone_size: NA; j_call: TRBJ1-1; v_call: TRBV19; cdr3_nt: TGTGCCAGTAGTTCAATGAACACTGAAGCTTTCTTT; cdr3_aa: CASSSMNTEAFF
d_call: NA; clone_size: NA; j_call: TRBJ1-6; v_call: TRBV2; cdr3_nt: TGTGCCAGCACCTCTGAGGGCGGGGGAGCACCCCTCCACTTT; cdr3_aa: CASTSEGGGAPLHF
d_call: NA; clone_size: NA; j_call: TRBJ1-2; v_call: TRBV6-5; cdr3_nt: TGTGCCAGCACCAATCGGGGTGGCTACACCTTC; cdr3_aa: CASTNRGGYTF
d_call: NA; clone_size: NA; j_call: TRBJ1-5; v_call: TRBV5-1; cdr3_nt: TGCGCCAGCAGTCCAGCGGGGAGCAATCAGCCCCAGCATTTT; cdr3_aa: CASSPAGSNQPQHF
d_call: TRBD1; clone_size: once; j_call: TRBJ1-1; v_call: TRBV10-3; cdr3_nt: TGTGCCATCAGTTTGGACAGGGACACTGAAGCTTTCTTT; cdr3_aa: CAISLDRDTEAFF
d_call: NA; clone_size: NA; j_call: TRBJ1-2; v_call: TRBV5-1; cdr3_nt: TGCGCCAGCAGCGGCAGGAACGACCCTAATGGCTACACCTTC; cdr3_aa: CASSGRNDPNGYTF
d_call: NA; clone_size: NA; j_call: TRBJ1-2; v_call: TRBV28; cdr3_nt: TGTGCCAGCAGCAGCCCTAGGAGAGCTAACTATGGCTACACCTTC; cdr3_aa: CASSSPRRANYGYTF
d_call: NA; clone_size: NA; j_call: TRBJ1-5; v_call: TRBV6-2/TRBV6-3; cdr3_nt: TGTGCCAGCAGTTACCTAGGCAGGGCACAGCCCCAGCATTTT; cdr3_aa: CASSYLGRAQPQHF
d_call: NA; clone_size: few; j_call: TRBJ2-2; v_call: TRBV27; cdr3_nt: TGTGCCAGCAGTGTTACAGGGCGAACGACCGGGGAGCTGTTTTTT; cdr3_aa: CASSVTGRTTGELFF